This passage covers 17 T cell receptor beta chains from one sample sequenced in a study of identical twins. TCRdb called the 5' RACE reads again in MiXCR, with one record for every CDR3 protein. The repertoire includes fewer than 900,000 distinct CDR3 sequences, approximately 21% of them detected once, and roughly 4% sits in the top ten. The same sample was also studied in work on T cells expressing NK-cell markers.

Specimen: PBMCs. The receptors here all came from a woman between 18 and 30 years old in good health.

The V call is TRBV14, the J call TRBJ2-5; 8 nucleotides line up with TRBD1. The germline gives CDR1 SGHDN, CDR2 FVKESK. The length of the CDR3 is 15 residues. V lost 3 bases and J lost 5; bases outside the gene matches: 8. CDR3 sequence (DNA): TGTGCCAGCAGCCACCCTTCAGGGGGCCGCGAGACCCAGTACTTC. Encoded protein: CASSHPSGGRETQYF. Full variable domain (remainder filled in from reference TRBV14 and TRBJ2-5): EAGVTQFPSHSVIEKGQTVTLRCDPISGHDNLYWYRRVMGKEIKFLLHFVKESKQDESGMPNNRFLAERTGGTYSTLKVQPAELEDSGVYFCASSHPSGGRETQYFGPGTRLLVL.

In its sample, this clonotype was seen many times. The chain has TRBV5-1 and TRBJ2-3; TRBD2 is a possible D gene (6 bases). Germline lookup yields CDR1 SGHRS and CDR2 YFSETQ. Between the trimmed V and J ends, which lost 3 bases and 7 bases, there was a span of 9 bases. The CDR3 length is 12 residues. Here the CDR3 reads CASSSLAHTQYF. CDR3 coding DNA: TGCGCCAGCAGCTCACTAGCACATACGCAGTATTTT.

In its sample, this clonotype was seen a few times. V gene TRBV29-1 combines with J gene TRBJ1-2; D gene uncertain. Germline CDR1 reads SQVTM; CDR2 reads ANQGSEA. CDR3 size: 10 residues. With 8 bases removed from V and 6 bases from J, the gap between germline ends came to 10 bases. In DNA, the CDR3 is TGCAGCCCCGGGCCCCATGGCTACACCTTC. Encoded protein: CSPGPHGYTF. The complete variable domain, with remaining parts taken from reference TRBV29-1 and TRBJ1-2, reads SAVISQKPSRDICQRGTSLTIQCQVDSQVTMMFWYRQQPGQSLTLIATANQGSEATYESGFVIDKFPISRPNLTFSTLTVSNMSPEDSSIYLCSPGPHGYTFGSGTRLTVV.

This clonotype was observed many times. V is TRBV20-1 and J is TRBJ2-1, with no clear D. The germline CDR1 and CDR2 sequences are DFQATT and SNEGSKA (reference sequence). The CDR3 is 10 amino acids. The V and J ends lost 3 bases and 9 bases respectively, with 6 bases between them. The CDR3 DNA is TGCAGTGCTAGTCGCCGTGAGCAGTTCTTC. Encoded protein: CSASRREQFF.

This clonotype was picked up a small number of times. V is TRBV27 and J is TRBJ1-3; D is undetermined. The germline CDR1 and CDR2 sequences are MNHEY and SMNVEV (reference sequence). CDR3 length: 14 residues. V lost 5 bases and J lost 4, with 12 bases in between. CDR3 region: CASSPGVGGNTIYF. In DNA form, the CDR3 reads TGTGCCAGCAGTCCCGGGGTGGGCGGAAACACCATATATTTT.

This clonotype was seen only once. The rearrangement links TRBV27 to TRBJ1-1, with TRBD1 identical over 9 bases. Germline CDR1 MNHEY, CDR2 SMNVEV (reference sequence). With 6 bases clipped from V and 5 bases from J, the junction kept 10 bases outside the gene matches. This CDR3 contains 15 residues. CDR3 nucleotides: TGTGCCAGCAGGCCCCCGGGACAGGGTTGGACTGAAGCTTTCTTT. Translating gives CASRPPGQGWTEAFF.

The rearrangement uses TRBV14 and TRBJ2-7, with 9 bases aligning to TRBD1. Trimming removed 1 base from V and 5 bases from J; junction bases left unmatched: 6. The CDR3 spans 15 residues. Germline V gene lookup returns CDR1 SGHDN and CDR2 FVKESK. The CDR3 DNA reads TGTGCCAGCAGCCAAGCAGGACAGGGGCGGAACGAGCAGTACTTC. Its protein is CASSQAGQGRNEQYF.

In this sample, this clonotype turned up a few times. The gene calls are TRBV12-3 or TRBV12-4 and TRBJ2-2; a possible D gene is TRBD2 (6 bases). The CDR3 has 15 residues. Trimming took 5 bases from V and 4 from J, leaving 14 bases between them. Written as DNA, the CDR3 is TGTGCCAGCAGTCCAGCGCTAGCGAGCACCGGGGAGCTGTTTTTT. Its translation: CASSPALASTGELFF.

This clonotype has only a few counts. V and J are TRBV4-2 and TRBJ2-5, with TRBD2 identical over 9 bases. The CDR3 runs to 15 residues. The germline gives CDR1 LGHNA, CDR2 YNFKEQ. V shed 8 bases, J shed 1 base, and the junction held 8 bases outside the gene matches. The CDR3 is CASGVAGATQETQYF. The CDR3 nucleotides are TGTGCCAGCGGGGTAGCGGGGGCCACCCAAGAGACCCAGTACTTC.

The genes are TRBV3-1 and TRBJ2-5; D is possibly TRBD1 (5 bases). The CDR3 spans 14 residues. V lost 3 bases and J lost 4, with 12 bases in between. Germline V gives CDR1 LGHDT, CDR2 YNNKEL (reference sequence). Written as DNA, the CDR3 is TGTGCCAGCAGCCACGCGGACAAGGGAGAGACCCAGTACTTC. It encodes CASSHADKGETQYF.

At least ten counts were recorded for this clonotype. The chain is built from TRBV6-5 and TRBJ1-2; D is ambiguous. V was cut by 4 bases and J by 8 bases, with 11 bases left in between. Looked up from germline, CDR1 is MNHEY and CDR2 is SVGAGI. This CDR3 comprises 12 residues. The CDR3: CASSSTAGGYTF. Written as DNA, the CDR3 is TGTGCCAGCAGTTCCACGGCGGGAGGCTACACCTTC.

At least ten counts were recorded for this clonotype. This chain connects TRBV12-3 or TRBV12-4 to TRBJ1-3; no clear D gene. The CDR3 length is 12 residues. Trimming pared 5 bases from V and 0 bases from J, leaving 2 bases between. The CDR3 region is CASSPSGNTIYF. As DNA, the CDR3 is TGTGCCAGCAGTCCCTCTGGAAACACCATATATTTT.

The CDR3 loop reads CASRDRGWEKLFF. In DNA, the CDR3 is TGTGCCAGCAGGGACAGGGGATGGGAAAAACTGTTTTTT. The V call is TRBV12-3 or TRBV12-4, the J call TRBJ1-4, with 9 bases fitting TRBD1. J gave up 8 bases and V 6 bases, and 4 bases lay outside the gene matches. CDR3 length: 13 residues.

The V call is TRBV15, the J call TRBJ1-1; TRBD1 matches 9 bases. Germline CDR1 reads LNHNV; CDR2 reads YYDKDF (reference sequence). J was trimmed by 5 bases and V by 3 bases; bases with no gene match: 7. The CDR3 totals 15 residues. In DNA, the CDR3 is TGTGCCACCAGCAGGGTTGACAGGGGGGGGACTGAAGCTTTCTTT. Protein sequence: CATSRVDRGGTEAFF.

This clonotype showed up many times. The rearrangement links TRBV4-2 to TRBJ2-7, with 9 bases fitting TRBD1. CDR1 and CDR2 (germline): LGHNA, YNFKEQ. The junction had 7 bases not matched to a gene; V was cut back by 4 bases and J by 0 bases. This CDR3 region has 16 residues. The CDR3 here is CASSREGQGSSYEQYF. The CDR3 DNA reads as TGTGCCAGCAGCCGAGAGGGACAGGGAAGCTCCTACGAGCAGTACTTC.

The table lists this clonotype with a count of one. The CDR3 region has the DNA TGTGCCAGCAGCCAAGACTGGGAGGCGGCCAAAAACATTCAGTACTTC. Its protein product is CASSQDWEAAKNIQYF. The chain links TRBV3-1 to TRBJ2-4; tentatively, D is TRBD2 (6 bases). This CDR3 is 16 amino acids long. The germline V gene has CDR1 LGHDT and CDR2 YNNKEL (reference sequence). Trimming took off 0 bases at V and 1 base at J, with 10 bases between the two ends.

The chain links TRBV20-1 to TRBJ2-1; unclear D gene. The CDR3 has 11 amino acids. The V and J ends lost 1 base and 5 bases respectively, with 3 bases between them. Germline CDR1 and CDR2: DFQATT and SNEGSKA (reference sequence). For the CDR3, the DNA is TGCAGTGCTAGAGTTAACAATGAGCAGTTCTTC. This encodes CSARVNNEQFF.